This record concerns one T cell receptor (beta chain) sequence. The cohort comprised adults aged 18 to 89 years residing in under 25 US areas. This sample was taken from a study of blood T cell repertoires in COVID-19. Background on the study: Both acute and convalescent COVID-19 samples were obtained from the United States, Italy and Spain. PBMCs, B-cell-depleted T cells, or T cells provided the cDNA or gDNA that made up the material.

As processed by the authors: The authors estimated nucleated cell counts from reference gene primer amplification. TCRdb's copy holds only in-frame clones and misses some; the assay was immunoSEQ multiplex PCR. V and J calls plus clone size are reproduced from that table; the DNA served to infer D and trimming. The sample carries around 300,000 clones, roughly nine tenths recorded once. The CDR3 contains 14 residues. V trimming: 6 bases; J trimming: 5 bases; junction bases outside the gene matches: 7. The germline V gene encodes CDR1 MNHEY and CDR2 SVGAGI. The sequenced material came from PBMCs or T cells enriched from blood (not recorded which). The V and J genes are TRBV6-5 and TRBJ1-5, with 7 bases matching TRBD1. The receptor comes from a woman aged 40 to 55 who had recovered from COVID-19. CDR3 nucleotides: TGTGCCAGCAGACAGGGGCTAATAGATCAGCCCCAGCATTTT. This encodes CASRQGLIDQPQHF.